The next 23 T cell receptor beta chains were all read from a single sample in a study of blood T cell repertoires in COVID-19. Here immunoSEQ multiplex PCR was the method, and the copy in TCRdb shows in-frame clones only, minus some. The sample yields 250,000 to 350,000 clones, about nine tenths seen once. The sample comprised peripheral blood. These receptors were collected from a middle-aged woman who had recovered from COVID-19.

The chain couples TRBV7-9 to TRBJ2-7; perhaps TRBD2 as D (5 bases). The CDR3 extends over 13 amino acids. V lost 1 base to trimming and J lost 4 bases, with 8 bases between them. Germline-derived CDR1 and CDR2 are SEHNR and FQNEAQ (reference sequence). DNA for the CDR3: TGTGCCAGCAGCTTAGGGAGGACGTACGAGCAGTACTTC. This translates into CASSLGRTYEQYF.

The V call is TRBV7-2, the J call TRBJ2-3; the match to TRBD2 covers 10 bases. Germline loops: CDR1 SGHTA, CDR2 FQGNSA. The CDR3 has 15 amino acids. V lost 2 bases to trimming and J lost 6 bases; unmatched junction nucleotides: 5. DNA of the CDR3: TGTGCCAGCAGCTTATTCCCTAGCGGGAGTGATACGCAGTATTTT. Its protein product is CASSLFPSGSDTQYF.

The gene calls are TRBV30 and TRBJ1-4; possible D gene TRBD1, 6 bases. Trimming pared 7 bases from V and 3 bases from J, leaving 12 bases between. The V gene's germline CDR1 is GTSNPN and CDR2 SVGIG (reference sequence). This CDR3 has 13 amino acids. The chain's CDR3 is CAYAGEANEKLFF. DNA for the CDR3: TGTGCCTATGCAGGGGAAGCTAATGAAAAACTGTTTTTT.

V usage is TRBV12-3 or TRBV12-4 and J usage is TRBJ1-1, with D hard to call. CDR3 length equals 13 residues. With 3 bases removed from V and 3 bases from J, the gap between germline ends came to 8 bases. The CDR3, as DNA: TGTGCCAGCAGTTTGATGGGAGACACTGAAGCTTTCTTT. It translates to CASSLMGDTEAFF.

The rearrangement uses TRBV7-9 and TRBJ2-4; 9 bases align to TRBD1. CDR3 length equals 14 residues. CDR1 is SEHNR and CDR2 is FQNEAQ in the germline V gene (reference sequence). The ends lost 4 bases at V and 9 bases at J; junction bases unmatched: 7. The CDR3 loop is CASSSARTGAIQYF. The CDR3 bases are TGTGCCAGCAGCTCCGCCCGGACAGGGGCCATTCAGTACTTC.

The gene calls are TRBV9 and TRBJ2-5; D might be TRBD1 (5 bases). This CDR3 is 14 amino acids long. Germline values: CDR1 SGDLS, CDR2 YYNGEE. The germline V and J ends were trimmed by 0 bases and 1 base, with 7 bases remaining between them. The CDR3 DNA reads TGTGCCAGCAGCGTAGCTGACAGCCAAGAGACCCAGTACTTC. Translating gives CASSVADSQETQYF.

CDR3 region: CASSSTGSDEQYF. The CDR3 nucleotides read TGTGCCAGCAGCTCGACTGGGTCGGACGAGCAGTACTTC. The chain employs TRBV11-3 and TRBJ2-7; D is ambiguous. The length of the CDR3 is 13 residues. Germline V gene data show CDR1 as SGHNT and CDR2 as YENEEA. V was trimmed by 4 bases and J by 5 bases, leaving 12 bases between them.

With respect to this clone: At one of its ends the junction is not consistent with the germline gene, which may arise from a read error. This rearrangement joins TRBV6-1 to TRBJ1-2, with D unresolved. The CDR3 runs to 10 residues. Germline assignment: CDR1 MNHNS and CDR2 SASEGT. CDR3 nucleotide sequence: TGTGCCAGCAGTGCGAGCCTCGGTTGCTTC. Translated: CASSASLGCF.

The chain couples TRBV18 to TRBJ2-1, with no clear D. CDR1 is KGHSH and CDR2 is LQKENI in the germline V gene. Between the trimmed V and J ends, which lost 3 bases and 7 bases, there was a span of 4 bases. This CDR3 is built from 11 residues. CDR3 loop: CASSPLNEQFF. The CDR3 nucleotides read TGTGCCAGCTCACCTTTAAATGAGCAGTTCTTC.

The rearrangement joins TRBV24-1 to TRBJ2-1; 11 nucleotides match TRBD2. Germline trimming cut 3 bases from V and 8 bases from J; bases unmatched to any gene: 14. This CDR3 comprises 18 residues. Per the germline V gene, CDR1 is KGHDR and CDR2 is SFDVKD. The chain's CDR3 is CATSDAGRLAGGMDEQFF. The CDR3 nucleotides read TGTGCCACCAGTGATGCCGGTCGGCTAGCGGGAGGAATGGATGAGCAGTTCTTC.

The V call is TRBV6-6, the J call TRBJ2-1; 8 bases match TRBD1. The V and J ends lost 6 bases and 6 bases, in that order; junction bases with no gene match: 7. The CDR3 is made up of 14 amino acids. The germline V gene encodes CDR1 MNHNY and CDR2 SVGAGI (reference sequence). CDR3: CASRTGTGSNEQFF. For the CDR3, the DNA is TGTGCCAGCAGAACGGGGACAGGAAGCAATGAGCAGTTCTTC.

This chain links TRBV5-1 with TRBJ2-1, with 9 bases fitting TRBD2. The J segment lost 5 bases and the V segment lost 2 bases, leaving 5 bases of the junction unmatched. CDR1 and CDR2 from the germline V gene are SGHRS and YFSETQ. CDR3 length: 15 amino acids. CDR3 residues: CASSFGSGGDNEQFF. CDR3 DNA sequence: TGCGCCAGCAGCTTCGGTAGCGGGGGAGACAATGAGCAGTTCTTC.

The chain recombines TRBV27 with TRBJ1-1, with D uncertain. Germline CDR1 and CDR2: MNHEY and SMNVEV (reference sequence). This CDR3 region has 12 residues. Trimming cost V 7 bases and J 1 base, with 7 bases left between them. The DNA for the CDR3 is TGTGCCAGCAAACTAGGGAACACTGAAGCTTTCTTT. Amino acid sequence: CASKLGNTEAFF.

This sequence joins TRBV10-3 and TRBJ2-1, with 12 positions matching TRBD2. This CDR3 is 15 amino acids long. Germline CDR1 is ENHRY and CDR2 is SYGVKD. V gave up 4 bases and J gave up 6 bases; unmatched junction bases: 4. CDR3 residues: CAISGGTSGLNEQFF. The CDR3 region has the DNA TGTGCCATCAGTGGAGGGACTAGCGGGCTCAATGAGCAGTTCTTC.

V gene TRBV10-3 combines with J gene TRBJ2-3; 11 bases agree with TRBD2. This CDR3 comprises 17 residues. Germline V lookup: CDR1 ENHRY, CDR2 SYGVKD. Trimming at V came to 1 base and at J to 2 bases, leaving 5 bases not matched to a gene. CDR3 DNA sequence: TGTGCCATCAGTGAGTTGACTAGCGGGGCTTACACAGATACGCAGTATTTT. It encodes CAISELTSGAYTDTQYF.

This chain links TRBV7-9 with TRBJ2-5; 7 bases align to TRBD1. V shed 1 base and J 2 bases; nucleotides not matched to a gene: 16. This CDR3 contains 19 residues. Germline V CDR1 and CDR2: SEHNR, FQNEAQ (reference sequence). The CDR3 protein is CASSLGFSVMGTEQETQYF. The CDR3 nucleotides are TGTGCCAGCAGCTTAGGGTTCAGCGTTATGGGGACAGAGCAAGAGACCCAGTACTTC.

The chain carries TRBV6-1 and TRBJ1-2; the D gene is possibly TRBD1 (6 bases). Trimming took off 3 bases at V and 0 bases at J, with 14 bases between the two ends. Germline V gene sequence: CDR1 MNHNS, CDR2 SASEGT. This CDR3 has 16 amino acids. The CDR3 reads CASSEIPGQPNYGYTF. The CDR3 region has the DNA TGTGCCAGCAGTGAGATCCCGGGACAACCTAACTATGGCTACACCTTC.

Only one count was recorded for this clone. In DNA form, the CDR3 reads TGTGCCAGCAGCTTGGTTGGCAGGGAAGGTGGAAACACCATATATTTT. It codes for CASSLVGREGGNTIYF. This rearrangement joins TRBV5-4 to TRBJ1-3; possible D gene TRBD1, 5 bases. Germline lookup yields CDR1 SGHNT and CDR2 YYREEE (reference sequence). This CDR3 comprises 16 residues. Trimming left V 0 bases short and J 3 bases short, with 13 bases between.

This clone was found once. This rearrangement joins TRBV6-1 to TRBJ1-5; TRBD1 agrees at 7 bases. The CDR3 consists of 13 residues. Germline V gene lookup returns CDR1 MNHNS and CDR2 SASEGT. The ends lost 5 bases at V and 4 bases at J; junction bases unmatched: 2. CDR3 nucleotides: TGTGCCAGCAGTAAACAGGGGAATCAGCCCCAGCATTTT. It specifies CASSKQGNQPQHF.

This clone was recorded once. The chain joins TRBV28 to TRBJ2-7; 10 nucleotides agree with TRBD1. From germline, CDR1 is MDHEN and CDR2 SYDVKM. Trimming cost V 5 bases and J 2 bases; bases outside gene matches: 12. This CDR3 region has 17 residues. CDR3 nucleotides: TGTGCCAGCAGTCAAATGGGACAGGGGATCTTCACCTACGAGCAGTACTTC. This translates into CASSQMGQGIFTYEQYF.

The chain uses TRBV10-2 and TRBJ2-5, with D maybe TRBD2 (5 bases). Germline values: CDR1 WSHSY, CDR2 SAAADI. Trimming took 4 bases from V and 5 from J, leaving 14 bases between them. The CDR3 totals 14 residues. The chain's CDR3 is CASSAEAGVETQYF. In DNA form, the CDR3 reads TGCGCCAGCAGTGCCGAAGCCGGGGTTGAGACCCAGTACTTC.

The chain links TRBV15 to TRBJ1-2; D is possibly TRBD1 (6 bases). V lost 5 bases and J lost 8, with 15 bases in between. Germline V gene sequence: CDR1 LNHNV, CDR2 YYDKDF (reference sequence). This CDR3 contains 13 residues. The CDR3 region has the DNA TGTGCCACCAGCCCCCGACAGGTTGGGGGCTACACCTTC. Translation: CATSPRQVGGYTF.

This chain uses TRBV19 with TRBJ1-4; tentative D call: TRBD1 (5 bases). Per germline, CDR1 LNHDA and CDR2 SQIVND (reference sequence). V dropped 10 bases and J dropped 5 bases, with 17 bases sitting between them. The CDR3 has 14 amino acids. The CDR3 DNA is TGTGCCACCTGGGCCGGGCAGGGCAATGAAAAACTGTTTTTT. Its protein is CATWAGQGNEKLFF.